This note documents a single T cell receptor beta chain sequence. Antigen: not known. Libraries for TCR beta were made by quantitative 5'-RACE with molecular barcodes. TCRdb reprocessed the 5' RACE reads via MiXCR and lists one record per CDR3 protein. This table holds about 250,000 distinct CDR3 sequences, more than 25% found once. This record comes from a study of CD8 T cells in ankylosing spondylitis. Findings of the study overall: From matched ankylosing spondylitis synovial fluid, disease-linked clones were reportedly recovered at significantly enriched levels. There was a TCR beta motif, made of roughly eight highly homologous variants, that appeared characteristic of ankylosing spondylitis blood. Previous work reported some of these motif variants in the synovial fluid and blood of reactive arthritis.

Germline loops: CDR1 DFQATT, CDR2 SNEGSKA (reference sequence). This CDR3 has 13 amino acids. The ends were cut back, 1 base at V and 5 bases at J, with 9 bases in the middle. Specimen: blood, either unsorted or a sorted T cell fraction (not recorded which). This TCR derives from a male donor with ankylosing spondylitis or in good health (not recorded which). The gene calls are TRBV20-1 and TRBJ2-1, with no clear D. CDR3 nucleotide sequence: TGCAGTGCTAGAGTCGGGCTAAACAATGAGCAGTTCTTC. It is translated as CSARVGLNNEQFF.